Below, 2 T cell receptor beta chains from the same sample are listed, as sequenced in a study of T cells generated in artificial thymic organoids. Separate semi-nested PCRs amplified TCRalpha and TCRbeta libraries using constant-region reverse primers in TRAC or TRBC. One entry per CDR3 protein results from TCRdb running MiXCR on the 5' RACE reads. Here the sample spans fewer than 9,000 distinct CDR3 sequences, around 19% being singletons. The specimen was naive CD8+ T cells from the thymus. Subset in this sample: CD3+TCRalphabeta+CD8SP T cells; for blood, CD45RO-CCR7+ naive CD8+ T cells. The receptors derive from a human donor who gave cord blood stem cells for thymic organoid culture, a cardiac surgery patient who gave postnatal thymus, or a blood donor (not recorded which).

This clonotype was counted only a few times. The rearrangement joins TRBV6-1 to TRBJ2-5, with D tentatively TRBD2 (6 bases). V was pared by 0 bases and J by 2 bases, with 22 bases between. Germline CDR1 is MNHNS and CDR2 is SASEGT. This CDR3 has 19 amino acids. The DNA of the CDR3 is TGTGCCAGCAGTGAAGCGGCCAGTTGGGGCGAGGGACTTCAAGAGACCCAGTACTTC. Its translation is CASSEAASWGEGLQETQYF.

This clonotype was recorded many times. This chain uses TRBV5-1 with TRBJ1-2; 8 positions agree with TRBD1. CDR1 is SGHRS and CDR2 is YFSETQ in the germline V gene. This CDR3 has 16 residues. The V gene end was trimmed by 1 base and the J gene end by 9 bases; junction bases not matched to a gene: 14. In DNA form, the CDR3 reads TGCGCCAGCAGCTTGTTCAGTGGACAGGGACAAGGAAGCTACACCTTC. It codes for CASSLFSGQGQGSYTF. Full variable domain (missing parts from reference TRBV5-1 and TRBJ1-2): KAGVTQTPRYLIKTRGQQVTLSCSPISGHRSVSWYQQTPGQGLQFLFEYFSETQRNKGNFPGRFSGRQFSNSRSEMNVSTLELGDSALYLCASSLFSGQGQGSYTFGSGTRLTVV.